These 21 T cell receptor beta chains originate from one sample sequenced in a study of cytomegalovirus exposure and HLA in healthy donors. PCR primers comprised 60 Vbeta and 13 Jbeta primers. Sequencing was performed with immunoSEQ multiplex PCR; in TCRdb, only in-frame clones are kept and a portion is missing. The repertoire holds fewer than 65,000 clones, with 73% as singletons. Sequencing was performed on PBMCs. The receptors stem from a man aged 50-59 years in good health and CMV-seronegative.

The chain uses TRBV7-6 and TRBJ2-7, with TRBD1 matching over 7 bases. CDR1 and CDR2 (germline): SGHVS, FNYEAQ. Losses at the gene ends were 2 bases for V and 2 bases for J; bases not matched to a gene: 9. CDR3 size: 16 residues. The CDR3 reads CASSLFHRTGAYEQYF. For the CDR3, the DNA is TGTGCCAGCAGCTTATTTCACAGGACAGGAGCCTACGAGCAGTACTTC. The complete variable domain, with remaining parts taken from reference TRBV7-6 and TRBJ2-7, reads GAGVSQSPRYKVTKRGQDVALRCDPISGHVSLYWYRQALGQGPEFLTYFNYEAQQDKSGLPNDRFSAERPEGSISTLTIQRTEQRDSAMYRCASSLFHRTGAYEQYFGPGTRLTVT.

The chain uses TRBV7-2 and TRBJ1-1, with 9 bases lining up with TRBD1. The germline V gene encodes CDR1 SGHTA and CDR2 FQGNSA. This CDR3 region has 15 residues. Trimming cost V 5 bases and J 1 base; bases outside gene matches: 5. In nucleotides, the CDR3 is TGTGCCAGCAGCCGATACAGGGGGCCGAACACTGAAGCTTTCTTT. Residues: CASSRYRGPNTEAFF.

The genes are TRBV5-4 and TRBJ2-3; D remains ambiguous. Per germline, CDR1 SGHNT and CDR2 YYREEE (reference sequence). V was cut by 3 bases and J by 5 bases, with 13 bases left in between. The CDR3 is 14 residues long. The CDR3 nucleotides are TGTGCCAGCAGCTCCCGTGGGTCGGGAGATACGCAGTATTTT. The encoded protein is CASSSRGSGDTQYF.

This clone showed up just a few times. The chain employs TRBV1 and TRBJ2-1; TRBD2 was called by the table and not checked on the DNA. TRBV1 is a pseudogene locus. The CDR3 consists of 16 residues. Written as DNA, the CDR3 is TGCACCAGCAGCCAAGAAGTCCGGAGCTCCTACAATGAGCAGTTCTTC. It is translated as CTSSQEVRSSYNEQFF.

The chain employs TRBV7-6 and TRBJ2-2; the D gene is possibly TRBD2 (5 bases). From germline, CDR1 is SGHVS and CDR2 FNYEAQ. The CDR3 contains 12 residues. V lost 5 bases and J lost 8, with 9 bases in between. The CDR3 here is CASSRGRGELFF. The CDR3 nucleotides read TGTGCCAGCAGCCGCGGGCGAGGGGAGCTGTTTTTT.

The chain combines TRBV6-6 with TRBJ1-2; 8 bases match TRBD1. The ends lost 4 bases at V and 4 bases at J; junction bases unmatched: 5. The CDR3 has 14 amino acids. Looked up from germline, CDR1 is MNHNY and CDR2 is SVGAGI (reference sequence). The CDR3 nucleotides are TGTGCCAGCAGTTTGCCCGGGACAGGCTATGGCTACACCTTC. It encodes CASSLPGTGYGYTF.

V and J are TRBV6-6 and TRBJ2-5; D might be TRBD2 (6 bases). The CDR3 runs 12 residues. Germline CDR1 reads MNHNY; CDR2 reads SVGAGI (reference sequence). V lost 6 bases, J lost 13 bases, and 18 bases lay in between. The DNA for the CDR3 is TGTGCCAGCAGCCCAGCTCCGGGACTCAGGTACTTC. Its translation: CASSPAPGLRYF.

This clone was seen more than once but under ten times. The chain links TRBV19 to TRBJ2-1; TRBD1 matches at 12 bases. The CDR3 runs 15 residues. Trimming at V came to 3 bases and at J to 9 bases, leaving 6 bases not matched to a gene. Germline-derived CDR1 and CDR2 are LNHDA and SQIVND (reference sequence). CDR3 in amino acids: CASSIQGTGGGEQFF. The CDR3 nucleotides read TGTGCCAGTAGTATCCAAGGGACAGGGGGCGGTGAGCAGTTCTTC.

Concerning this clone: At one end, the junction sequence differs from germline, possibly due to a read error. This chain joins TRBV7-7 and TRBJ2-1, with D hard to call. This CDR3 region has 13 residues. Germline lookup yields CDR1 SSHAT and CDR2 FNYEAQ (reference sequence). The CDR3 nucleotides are TGTGCTAGCAGCGCCGACTTGGGCAATGAGCAGTTCTTC. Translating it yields CASSADLGNEQFF.

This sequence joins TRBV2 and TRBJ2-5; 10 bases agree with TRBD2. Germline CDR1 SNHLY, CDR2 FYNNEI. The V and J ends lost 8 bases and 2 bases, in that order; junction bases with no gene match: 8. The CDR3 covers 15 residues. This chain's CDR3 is CASVGTSGAQETQYF. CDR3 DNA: TGTGCCAGCGTCGGAACTAGCGGGGCTCAAGAGACCCAGTACTTC.

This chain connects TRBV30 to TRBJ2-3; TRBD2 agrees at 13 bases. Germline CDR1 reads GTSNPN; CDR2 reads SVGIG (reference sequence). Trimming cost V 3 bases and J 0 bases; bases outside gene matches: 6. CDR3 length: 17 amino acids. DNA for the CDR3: TGTGCCTGGAGCCCGGGACTAGCGGGACATAGCACAGATACGCAGTATTTT. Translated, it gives CAWSPGLAGHSTDTQYF.

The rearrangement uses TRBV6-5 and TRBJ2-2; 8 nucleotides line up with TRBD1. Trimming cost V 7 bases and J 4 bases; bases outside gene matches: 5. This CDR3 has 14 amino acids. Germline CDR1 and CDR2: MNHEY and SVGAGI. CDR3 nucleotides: TGTGCCAGCAAAAGGACAGGGAGCACCGGGGAGCTGTTTTTT. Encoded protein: CASKRTGSTGELFF.

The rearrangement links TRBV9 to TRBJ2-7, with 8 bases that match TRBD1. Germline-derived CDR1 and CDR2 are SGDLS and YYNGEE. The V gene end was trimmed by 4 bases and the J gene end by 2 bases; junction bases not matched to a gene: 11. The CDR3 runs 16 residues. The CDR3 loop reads CASSPSGTGLTYEQYF. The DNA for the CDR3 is TGTGCCAGCAGCCCATCCGGGACAGGCCTTACCTACGAGCAGTACTTC.

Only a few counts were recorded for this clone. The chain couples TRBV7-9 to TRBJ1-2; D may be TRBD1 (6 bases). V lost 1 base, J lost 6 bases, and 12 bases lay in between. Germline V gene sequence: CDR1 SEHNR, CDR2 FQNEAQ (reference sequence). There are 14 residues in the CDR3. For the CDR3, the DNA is TGTGCCAGCAGCTTAGATGTACAGGGCCATGGCTACACCTTC. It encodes CASSLDVQGHGYTF.

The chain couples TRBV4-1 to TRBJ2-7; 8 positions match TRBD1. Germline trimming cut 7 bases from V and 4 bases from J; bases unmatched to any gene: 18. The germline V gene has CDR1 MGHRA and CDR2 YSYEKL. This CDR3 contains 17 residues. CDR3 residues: CASTRLVAGTGEYEQYF. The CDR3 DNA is TGCGCCAGCACTAGGCTCGTTGCTGGGACAGGAGAATACGAGCAGTACTTC.

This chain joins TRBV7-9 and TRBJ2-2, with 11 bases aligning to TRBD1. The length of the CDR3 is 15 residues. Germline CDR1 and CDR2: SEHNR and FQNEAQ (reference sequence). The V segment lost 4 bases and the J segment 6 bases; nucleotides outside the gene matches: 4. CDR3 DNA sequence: TGTGCCAGCAGCTCACCGGGACAGGGGGCCGGGGAGCTGTTTTTT. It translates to CASSSPGQGAGELFF.

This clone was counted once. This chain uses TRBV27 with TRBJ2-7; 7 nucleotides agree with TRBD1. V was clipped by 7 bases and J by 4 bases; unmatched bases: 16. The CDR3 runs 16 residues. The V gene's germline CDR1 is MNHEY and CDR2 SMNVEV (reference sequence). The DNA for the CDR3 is TGTGCCAGCACCCCGTACGGATCGGCAGGGGGATACGAGCAGTACTTC. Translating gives CASTPYGSAGGYEQYF.

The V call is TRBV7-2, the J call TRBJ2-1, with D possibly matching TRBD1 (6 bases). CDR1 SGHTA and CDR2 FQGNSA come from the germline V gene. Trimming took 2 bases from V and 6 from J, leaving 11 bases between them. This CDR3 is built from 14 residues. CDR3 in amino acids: CASSLSGAVNEQFF. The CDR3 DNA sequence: TGTGCCAGCAGCTTATCAGGGGCGGTCAATGAGCAGTTCTTC.

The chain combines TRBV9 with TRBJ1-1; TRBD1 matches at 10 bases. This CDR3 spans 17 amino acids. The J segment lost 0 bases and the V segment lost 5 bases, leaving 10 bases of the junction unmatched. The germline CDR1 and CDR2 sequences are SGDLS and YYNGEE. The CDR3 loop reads CASSADRGRDMNTEAFF. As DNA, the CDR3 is TGTGCCAGCAGTGCCGACAGGGGGCGCGATATGAACACTGAAGCTTTCTTT.

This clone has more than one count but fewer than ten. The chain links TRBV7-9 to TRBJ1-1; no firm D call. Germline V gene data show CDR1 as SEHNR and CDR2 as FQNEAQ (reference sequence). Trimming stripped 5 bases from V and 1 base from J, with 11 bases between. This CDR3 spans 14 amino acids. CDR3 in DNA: TGTGCCAGCAGCGGGCACACCCAGAACACTGAAGCTTTCTTT. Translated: CASSGHTQNTEAFF.

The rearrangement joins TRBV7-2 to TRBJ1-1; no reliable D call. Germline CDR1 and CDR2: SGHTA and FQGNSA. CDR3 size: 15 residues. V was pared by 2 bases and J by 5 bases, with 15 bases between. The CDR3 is CASSLSGGRGTEAFF. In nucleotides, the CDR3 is TGTGCCAGCAGCTTATCGGGAGGGCGAGGAACTGAAGCTTTCTTT.